This entry is about one T cell receptor beta chain. Its antigen is as yet unknown. The sample belongs to a study of T-cell memory formation after mild COVID-19. Findings of the study overall: Contracting clones from day 15 to 85 had balanced CD4/CD8; later expanders favoured CD4+. Pre-infection memory held some responding clones, suggesting pre-existing cross-reactive T cells responded.

Between the trimmed V and J ends, which lost 7 bases and 4 bases, there was a span of 17 bases. This CDR3 spans 15 amino acids. TCRdb itself ran the 5' RACE reads through MiXCR, one entry per CDR3 protein. The sample carries around 300,000 distinct CDR3 sequences, just under 20% recorded once. The specimen was PBMCs or a T cell subset sorted from them (not recorded which). The sequence was obtained from a man between 18 and 35 years old who had mild COVID-19 (a few samples of this study predate the infection). Cell type and time point are not known. The rearrangement joins TRBV12-3 or TRBV12-4 to TRBJ1-5; unclear D gene. DNA for the CDR3: TGTGCCAGCACCCTGGGAGAGGGCGTAAATCAGCCCCAGCATTTT. This encodes CASTLGEGVNQPQHF.